The clone carrying this T cell receptor (beta chain) was seen a single time. Its target is unknown. This CDR3 contains 15 residues. V dropped 4 bases and J dropped 1 base, with 11 bases sitting between them. Germline assignment: CDR1 LGHNA and CDR2 YNFKEQ. PCR was performed using 60 Vbeta and 13 Jbeta primers. Generated by immunoSEQ multiplex PCR, the TCRdb table keeps only in-frame clones and is missing some. Seen here are fewer than 200,000 clones, 70% to 80% observed once, and the top ten hold around 0.71%. The record originates from a study of cytomegalovirus exposure and HLA in healthy donors. Study-level findings and limits: V segments that were indistinguishable, TRBV6-2 and TRBV6-3 among them, were omitted from analysis.

The clonotype originates from a female donor in good health and CMV-seronegative. The chain combines TRBV4-2 with TRBJ2-1; a possible D gene is TRBD2 (5 bases). Sequencing was performed on PBMCs. The chain's CDR3 is CASSPLAGSYNEQFF. Written as DNA, the CDR3 is TGTGCCAGCAGCCCCCTTGCGGGTTCCTACAATGAGCAGTTCTTC.